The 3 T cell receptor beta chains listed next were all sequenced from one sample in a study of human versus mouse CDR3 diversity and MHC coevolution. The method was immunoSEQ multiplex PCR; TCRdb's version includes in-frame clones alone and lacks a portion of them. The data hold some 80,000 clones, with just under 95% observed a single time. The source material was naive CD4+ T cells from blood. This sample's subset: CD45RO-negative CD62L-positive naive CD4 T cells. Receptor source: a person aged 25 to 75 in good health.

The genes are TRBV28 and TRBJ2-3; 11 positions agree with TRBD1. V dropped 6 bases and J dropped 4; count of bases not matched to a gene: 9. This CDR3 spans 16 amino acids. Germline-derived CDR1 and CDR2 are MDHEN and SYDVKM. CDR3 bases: TGTGCCAGCAGCAACCGAGGGACAGGGGGTGCAGATACGCAGTATTTT. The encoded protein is CASSNRGTGGADTQYF.

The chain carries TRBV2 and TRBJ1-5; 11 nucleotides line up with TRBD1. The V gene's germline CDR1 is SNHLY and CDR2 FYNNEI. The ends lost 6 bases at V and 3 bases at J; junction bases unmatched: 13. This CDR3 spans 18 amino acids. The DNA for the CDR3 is TGTGCCAGCAGGGGGCCTCCTCGGGACAGGGGGATCAATCAGCCCCAGCATTTT. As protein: CASRGPPRDRGINQPQHF.

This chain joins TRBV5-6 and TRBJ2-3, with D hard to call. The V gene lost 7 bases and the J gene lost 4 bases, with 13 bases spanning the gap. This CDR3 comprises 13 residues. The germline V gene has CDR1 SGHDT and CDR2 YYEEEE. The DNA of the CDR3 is TGTGCCAGCCAACCTCCAGTCGCAGATACGCAGTATTTT. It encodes CASQPPVADTQYF.